This T cell receptor beta chain came from a study of T-cell reconstitution after alpha-beta-depleted transplantation in children. Trimming cost V 2 bases and J 6 bases, with 8 bases left between them. Germline V CDR1 and CDR2: LNHNV, YYDKDF (reference sequence). The CDR3 runs to 13 residues. As it was prepared, the TCRbeta library received unique molecular identifiers. TCRdb fed the PCR reads into MiXCR, producing one record per CDR3 protein. The sample comprises a few hundred thousand distinct CDR3 sequences, over 20% of which are singletons, and around a third rests with the top ten. This chain uses TRBV15 with TRBJ2-1, with a tentative D call TRBD1 (6 bases). The source of this sequence is a boy younger than two with Wiskott-Aldrich syndrome, due to receive a stem cell transplant. Here the sequenced sample was PBMCs, taken before TCRalphabeta/CD19-depleted stem cell transplant. In DNA form, the CDR3 reads TGTGCCACCAGCAGATTAGGGGGCAATGAGCAGTTCTTC. Its protein is CATSRLGGNEQFF.